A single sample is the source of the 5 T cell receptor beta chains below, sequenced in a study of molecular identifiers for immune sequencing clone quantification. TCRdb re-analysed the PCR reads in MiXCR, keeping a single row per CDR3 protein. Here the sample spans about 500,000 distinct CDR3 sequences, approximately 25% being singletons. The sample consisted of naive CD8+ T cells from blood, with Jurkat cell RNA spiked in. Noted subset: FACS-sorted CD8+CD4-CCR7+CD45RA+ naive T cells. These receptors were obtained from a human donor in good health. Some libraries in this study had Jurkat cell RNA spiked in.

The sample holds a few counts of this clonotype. In DNA, the CDR3 is TGTGCCAGCAGCTTAGATGTAGCGGGAGGGGAAGATACGCAGTATTTT. Translating it yields CASSLDVAGGEDTQYF. The chain is built from TRBV7-6 and TRBJ2-3; 11 bases fit TRBD2. The germline V gene has CDR1 SGHVS and CDR2 FNYEAQ. The CDR3 consists of 16 residues. V dropped 1 base and J dropped 5; count of bases not matched to a gene: 5.

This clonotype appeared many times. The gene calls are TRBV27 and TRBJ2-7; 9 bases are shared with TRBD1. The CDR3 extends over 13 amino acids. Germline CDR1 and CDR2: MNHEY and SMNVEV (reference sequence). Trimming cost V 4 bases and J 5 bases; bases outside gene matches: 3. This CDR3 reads CASSSTGGNEQYF. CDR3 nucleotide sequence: TGTGCCAGCAGTTCGACAGGGGGTAACGAGCAGTACTTC.

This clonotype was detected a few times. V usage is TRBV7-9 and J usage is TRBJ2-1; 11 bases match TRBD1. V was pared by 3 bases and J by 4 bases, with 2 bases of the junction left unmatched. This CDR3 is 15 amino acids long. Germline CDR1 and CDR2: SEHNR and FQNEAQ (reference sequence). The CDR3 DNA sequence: TGTGCCAGCAGCTTCCGGGACAGGGGGTACAATGAGCAGTTCTTC. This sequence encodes CASSFRDRGYNEQFF.

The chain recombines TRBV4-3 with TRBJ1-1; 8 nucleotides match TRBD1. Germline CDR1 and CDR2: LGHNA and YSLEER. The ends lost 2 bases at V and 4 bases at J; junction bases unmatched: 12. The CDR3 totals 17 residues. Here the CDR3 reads CASSQPTGQGSVTEAFF. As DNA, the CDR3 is TGCGCCAGCAGCCAACCCACCGGACAGGGTAGTGTCACTGAAGCTTTCTTT.

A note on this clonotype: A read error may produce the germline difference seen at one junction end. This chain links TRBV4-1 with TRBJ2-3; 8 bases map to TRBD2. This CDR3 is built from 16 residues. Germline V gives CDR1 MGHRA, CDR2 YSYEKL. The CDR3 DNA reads TGCGCCCGCAGCCAAGGAGTACGGGGGGGCGAAAATACGCAGTATTTT. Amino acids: CARSQGVRGGENTQYF.